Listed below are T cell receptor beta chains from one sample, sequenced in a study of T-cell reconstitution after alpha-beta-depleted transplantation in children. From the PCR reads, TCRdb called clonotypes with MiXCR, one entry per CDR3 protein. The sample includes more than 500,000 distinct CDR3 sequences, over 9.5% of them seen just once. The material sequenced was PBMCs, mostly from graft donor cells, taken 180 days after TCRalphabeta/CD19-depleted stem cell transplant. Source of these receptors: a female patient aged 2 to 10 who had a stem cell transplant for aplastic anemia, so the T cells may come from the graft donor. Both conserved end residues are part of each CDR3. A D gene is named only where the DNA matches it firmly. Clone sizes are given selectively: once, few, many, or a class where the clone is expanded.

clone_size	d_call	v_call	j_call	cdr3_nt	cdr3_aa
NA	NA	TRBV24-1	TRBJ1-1	TGTGCCACCAGTGACTACAGGGACACTGAAGCTTTCTTT	CATSDYRDTEAFF
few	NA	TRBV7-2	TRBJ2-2	TGTGCCAGCAGCTTTACAGGGAGGACGAACACCGGGGAGCTGTTTTTT	CASSFTGRTNTGELFF
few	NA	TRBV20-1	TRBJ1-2	TGCAGTGCTAGAGAAGATGCTGGCTACACCTTC	CSAREDAGYTF
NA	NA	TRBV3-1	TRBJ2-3	TGTGCCAGCAGCAGATCGCCGGGACGGGGAAGGGATACGCAGTATTTT	CASSRSPGRGRDTQYF
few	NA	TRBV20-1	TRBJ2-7	TGCAGTGCTAGTAGTCTATTTGACTCCTACGAGCAGTACTTC	CSASSLFDSYEQYF
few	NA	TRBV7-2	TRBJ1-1	TGTGCCAGCAGTTCCCCAGGGGACACTGAAGCTTTCTTT	CASSSPGDTEAFF
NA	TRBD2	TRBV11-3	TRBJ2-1	TGTGCCAGCAGCTTAGATAGGGGACTAGGGAATGAGCAGTTCTTC	CASSLDRGLGNEQFF
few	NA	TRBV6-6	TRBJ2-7	TGTGCCAGCAGTGGTACTGCCTACGAGCAGTACTTC	CASSGTAYEQYF
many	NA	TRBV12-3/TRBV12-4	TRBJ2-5	TGTGCCAGCAGTGTTGGCCGAGGCCAAGAGACCCAGTACTTC	CASSVGRGQETQYF
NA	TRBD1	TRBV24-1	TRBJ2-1	TGTGCCACCAGTGACCGGCTCCGACAGGGGCTCTACAATGAGCAGTTCTTC	CATSDRLRQGLYNEQFF
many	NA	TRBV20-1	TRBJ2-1	TGCAGTGGTACCGACAATGAGCAGTTCTTC	CSGTDNEQFF
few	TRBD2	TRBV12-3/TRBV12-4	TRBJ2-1	TGTGCCAGCAGTAGGGGACTAGCGGGAAGGATTGAGCAGTTCTTC	CASSRGLAGRIEQFF
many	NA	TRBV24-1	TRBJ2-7	TGTGCCACCAGTGATTCACGGGGGAGCTCCTACGAGCAGTACTTC	CATSDSRGSSYEQYF
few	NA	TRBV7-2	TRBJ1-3	TGTGCCAGCAGCTTGGAACAGATCGGACGAAACACCATATATTTT	CASSLEQIGRNTIYF
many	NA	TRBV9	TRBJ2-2	TGTGCCAGCAGTCGGCTAGCGAACGGGGAGCTGTTTTTT	CASSRLANGELFF
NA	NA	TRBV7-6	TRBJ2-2	TGTGCCAGCAGCTTAGGATCGGGGGCGCTCACCGGGGAGCTGTTTTTT	CASSLGSGALTGELFF
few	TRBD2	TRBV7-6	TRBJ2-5	TGTGCCAGCAGCTTAGAACTAGCGAGGCAAGAGACCCAGTACTTC	CASSLELARQETQYF
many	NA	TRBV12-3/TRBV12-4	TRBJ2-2	TGTGCCAGCAGTCCGCCAGGGAGGCACACCGGGGAGCTGTTTTTT	CASSPPGRHTGELFF
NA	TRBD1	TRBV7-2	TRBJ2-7	TGTGCCAGCAGCAGGGGACAGGGGGCCTCCTACGAGCAGTACTTC	CASSRGQGASYEQYF
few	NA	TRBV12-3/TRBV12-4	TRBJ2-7	TGTGCCAGCAGACCAGCGGCCTTGGGCGACGAGCAGTACTTC	CASRPAALGDEQYF